This TCR beta chain was documented in a study of human versus mouse CDR3 diversity and MHC coevolution. Whole-study findings and limits: Mice had fewer CDR3 deletions and insertions than humans on average.

CDR1 SGHTA and CDR2 FQGNSA come from the germline V gene. V lost 2 bases and J lost 3; bases outside the gene matches: 4. The CDR3 contains 14 residues. This clone was observed a single time. Its target is not known. Sequencing used immunoSEQ multiplex PCR; TCRdb keeps in-frame clones, though not all of them. The sample has more than 60,000 clones; approximately 90% are singletons. Naive CD4 T cells were sorted as CD45RO-negative, CD62L-positive. Source material: naive CD4+ T cells from blood. Stated subset: CD45RO-negative CD62L-positive naive CD4 T cells. This clonotype was sampled from a person aged 25 to 69 in good health. The V gene is TRBV7-2, the J gene TRBJ2-7; 7 nucleotides match TRBD2. CDR3 residues: CASSLTGGNYEQYF. The CDR3 DNA reads as TGTGCCAGCAGCTTAACGGGAGGTAACTACGAGCAGTACTTC.